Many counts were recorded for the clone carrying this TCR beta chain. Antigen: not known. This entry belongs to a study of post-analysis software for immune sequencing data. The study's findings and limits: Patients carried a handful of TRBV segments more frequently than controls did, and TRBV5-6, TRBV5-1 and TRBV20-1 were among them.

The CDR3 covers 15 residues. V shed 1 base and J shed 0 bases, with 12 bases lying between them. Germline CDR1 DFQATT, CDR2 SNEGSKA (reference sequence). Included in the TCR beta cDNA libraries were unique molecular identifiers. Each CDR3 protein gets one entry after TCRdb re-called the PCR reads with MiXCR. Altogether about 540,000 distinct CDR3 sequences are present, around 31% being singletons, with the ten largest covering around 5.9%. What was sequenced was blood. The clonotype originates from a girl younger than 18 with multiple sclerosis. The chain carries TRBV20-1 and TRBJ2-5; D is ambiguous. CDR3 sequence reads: CSARVPETYQETQYF. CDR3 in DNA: TGCAGTGCTAGAGTGCCAGAAACGTACCAAGAGACCCAGTACTTC.